Sequencing of this TCR beta chain was carried out in a study of early T cells in non-severe SARS-CoV-2 infection. Study overall: Sequencing input comprised bulk RNA from unsorted whole blood; chain pairing was not available.

Individually, cDNA molecules had unique molecular identifiers attached to them. Each CDR3 protein gets one entry after TCRdb re-called the 5' RACE reads with MiXCR. The sample has tens of thousands of distinct CDR3 sequences, about 5.1% seen once. The CDR3 totals 15 residues. Germline loops: CDR1 SNHLY, CDR2 FYNNEI. Trimming removed 4 bases from V and 0 bases from J, with 10 bases in between. This clonotype came up many times. Its target is not known. The study's findings and limits: Database matching using VDJdb favored anti-spike CD8 responses, with private and CD4 specificities left missing.

V is TRBV2 and J is TRBJ2-1; no firm D call. Material: whole blood. The source of this sequence is an adult who was a healthcare worker with PCR-confirmed SARS-CoV-2 infection or an uninfected control (not recorded which). The CDR3 loop is CASSGRQSSYNEQFF. The CDR3 nucleotides read TGTGCCAGCAGTGGCCGTCAGAGCTCCTACAATGAGCAGTTCTTC.